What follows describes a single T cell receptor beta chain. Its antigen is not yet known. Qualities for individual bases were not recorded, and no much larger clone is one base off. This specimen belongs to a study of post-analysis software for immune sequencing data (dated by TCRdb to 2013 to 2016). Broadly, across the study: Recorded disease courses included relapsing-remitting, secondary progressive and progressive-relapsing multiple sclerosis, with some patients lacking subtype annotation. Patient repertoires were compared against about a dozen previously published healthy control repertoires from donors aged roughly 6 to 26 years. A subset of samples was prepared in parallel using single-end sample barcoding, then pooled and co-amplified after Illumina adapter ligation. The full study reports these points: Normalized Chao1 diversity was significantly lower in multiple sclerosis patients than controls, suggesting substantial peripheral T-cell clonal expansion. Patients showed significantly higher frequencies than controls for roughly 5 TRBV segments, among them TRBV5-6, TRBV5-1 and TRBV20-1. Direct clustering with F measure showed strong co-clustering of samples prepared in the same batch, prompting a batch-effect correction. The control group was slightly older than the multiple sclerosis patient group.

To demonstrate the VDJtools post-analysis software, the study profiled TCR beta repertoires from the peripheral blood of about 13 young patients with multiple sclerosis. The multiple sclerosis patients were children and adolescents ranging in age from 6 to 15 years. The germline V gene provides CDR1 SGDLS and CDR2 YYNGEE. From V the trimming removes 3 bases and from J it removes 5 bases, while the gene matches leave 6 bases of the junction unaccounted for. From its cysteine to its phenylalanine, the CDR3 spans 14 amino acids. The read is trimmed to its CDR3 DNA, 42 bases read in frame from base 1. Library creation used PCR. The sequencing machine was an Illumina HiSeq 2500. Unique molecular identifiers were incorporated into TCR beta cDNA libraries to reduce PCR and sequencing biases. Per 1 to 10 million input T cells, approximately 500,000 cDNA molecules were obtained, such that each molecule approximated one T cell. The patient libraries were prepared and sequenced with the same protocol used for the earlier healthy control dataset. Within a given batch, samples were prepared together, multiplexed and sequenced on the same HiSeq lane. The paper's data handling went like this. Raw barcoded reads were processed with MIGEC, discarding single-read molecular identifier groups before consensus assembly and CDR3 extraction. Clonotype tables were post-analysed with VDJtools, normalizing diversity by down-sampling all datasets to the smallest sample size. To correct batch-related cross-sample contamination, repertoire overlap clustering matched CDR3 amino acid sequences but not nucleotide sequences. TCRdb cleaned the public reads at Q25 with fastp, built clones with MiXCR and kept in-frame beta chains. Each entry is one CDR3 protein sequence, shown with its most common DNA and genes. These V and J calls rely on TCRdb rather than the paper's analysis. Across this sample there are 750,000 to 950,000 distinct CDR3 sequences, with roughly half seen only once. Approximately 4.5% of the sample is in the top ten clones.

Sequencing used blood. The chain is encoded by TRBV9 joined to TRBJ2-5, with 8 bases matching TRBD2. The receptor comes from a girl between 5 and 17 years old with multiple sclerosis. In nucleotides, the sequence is TGTGCCAGCAGCGGGGGGACTAGTTTTGAGACCCAGTACTTC. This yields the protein CASSGGTSFETQYF.